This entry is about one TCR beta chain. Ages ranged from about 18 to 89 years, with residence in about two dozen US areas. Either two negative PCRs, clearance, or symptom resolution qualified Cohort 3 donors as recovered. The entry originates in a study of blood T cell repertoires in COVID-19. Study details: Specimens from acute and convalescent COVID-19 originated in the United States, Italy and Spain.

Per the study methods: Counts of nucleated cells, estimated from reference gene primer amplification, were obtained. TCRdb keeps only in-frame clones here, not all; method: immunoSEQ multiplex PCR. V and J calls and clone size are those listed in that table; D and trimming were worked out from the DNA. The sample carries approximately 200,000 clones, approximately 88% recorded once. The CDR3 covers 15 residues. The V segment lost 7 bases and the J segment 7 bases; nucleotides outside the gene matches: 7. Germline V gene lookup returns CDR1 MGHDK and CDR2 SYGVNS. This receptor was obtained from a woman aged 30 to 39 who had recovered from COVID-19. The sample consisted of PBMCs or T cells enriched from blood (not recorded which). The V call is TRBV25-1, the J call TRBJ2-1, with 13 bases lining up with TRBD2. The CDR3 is CASNPGTSGKNEQFF. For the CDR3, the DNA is TGTGCCAGCAATCCGGGGACTAGCGGGAAGAATGAGCAGTTCTTC.